Included here is one TCR beta chain sequence, with context. Its antigen is as yet unknown. This entry belongs to a study of cytomegalovirus exposure and HLA in healthy donors. The study, taken as a whole, reports: Subsequent analysis revealed that first-cohort TCR clusters tended to co-occur in the 120 or so validation repertoires.

The protocol was immunoSEQ multiplex PCR, while the TCRdb copy is restricted to in-frame clones and leaves out a portion. The sample records about 140,000 clones, 85% to 90% being singletons. The V gene end was trimmed by 4 bases and the J gene end by 0 bases; junction bases not matched to a gene: 4. The CDR3 extends over 16 amino acids. Germline V gives CDR1 SGDLS, CDR2 YYNGEE. This receptor was identified in a man between 18 and 35 years old in good health and CMV-seronegative. Sequences were obtained from PBMCs. V is TRBV9 and J is TRBJ2-3; 11 nucleotides align to TRBD2. The CDR3 region has the DNA TGTGCCAGCAGCCCCGGGACTAGCGGAAGCACAGATACGCAGTATTTT. It specifies CASSPGTSGSTDTQYF.